Below, one T cell receptor beta chain is given with its context. Germline loops: CDR1 SGHNT, CDR2 YYREEE (reference sequence). The V end was cut by 4 bases, the J end by 4 bases, with 15 bases between. This CDR3 is 15 amino acids long. The sample is drawn from a study of memory CD4+ T cells and cytomegalovirus serostatus. The sort gate was single viable CD3+CD4+CD8-CD45RO+ cells for memory CD4+ T cells. Assay: immunoSEQ multiplex PCR; the TCRdb copy retains only in-frame clones and omits some. The sample contains some 60,000 clones, about 81% of which appear only once. The origin of this receptor is an adult in good health and CMV-seronegative. The rearrangement uses TRBV5-4 and TRBJ2-1, with D possibly TRBD1 on 6 matching bases. Source material: memory CD4+ T cells from blood. DNA for the CDR3: TGTGCCAGCAGCACGATGCAGGGGAAATACAATGAGCAGTTCTTC. Its translation: CASSTMQGKYNEQFF. The complete variable domain, with remaining parts taken from reference TRBV5-4 and TRBJ2-1, reads ETGVTQSPTHLIKTRGQQVTLRCSSQSGHNTVSWYQQALGQGPQFIFQYYREEENGRGNFPPRFSGLQFPNYSSELNVNALELDDSALYLCASSTMQGKYNEQFFGPGTRLTVL.